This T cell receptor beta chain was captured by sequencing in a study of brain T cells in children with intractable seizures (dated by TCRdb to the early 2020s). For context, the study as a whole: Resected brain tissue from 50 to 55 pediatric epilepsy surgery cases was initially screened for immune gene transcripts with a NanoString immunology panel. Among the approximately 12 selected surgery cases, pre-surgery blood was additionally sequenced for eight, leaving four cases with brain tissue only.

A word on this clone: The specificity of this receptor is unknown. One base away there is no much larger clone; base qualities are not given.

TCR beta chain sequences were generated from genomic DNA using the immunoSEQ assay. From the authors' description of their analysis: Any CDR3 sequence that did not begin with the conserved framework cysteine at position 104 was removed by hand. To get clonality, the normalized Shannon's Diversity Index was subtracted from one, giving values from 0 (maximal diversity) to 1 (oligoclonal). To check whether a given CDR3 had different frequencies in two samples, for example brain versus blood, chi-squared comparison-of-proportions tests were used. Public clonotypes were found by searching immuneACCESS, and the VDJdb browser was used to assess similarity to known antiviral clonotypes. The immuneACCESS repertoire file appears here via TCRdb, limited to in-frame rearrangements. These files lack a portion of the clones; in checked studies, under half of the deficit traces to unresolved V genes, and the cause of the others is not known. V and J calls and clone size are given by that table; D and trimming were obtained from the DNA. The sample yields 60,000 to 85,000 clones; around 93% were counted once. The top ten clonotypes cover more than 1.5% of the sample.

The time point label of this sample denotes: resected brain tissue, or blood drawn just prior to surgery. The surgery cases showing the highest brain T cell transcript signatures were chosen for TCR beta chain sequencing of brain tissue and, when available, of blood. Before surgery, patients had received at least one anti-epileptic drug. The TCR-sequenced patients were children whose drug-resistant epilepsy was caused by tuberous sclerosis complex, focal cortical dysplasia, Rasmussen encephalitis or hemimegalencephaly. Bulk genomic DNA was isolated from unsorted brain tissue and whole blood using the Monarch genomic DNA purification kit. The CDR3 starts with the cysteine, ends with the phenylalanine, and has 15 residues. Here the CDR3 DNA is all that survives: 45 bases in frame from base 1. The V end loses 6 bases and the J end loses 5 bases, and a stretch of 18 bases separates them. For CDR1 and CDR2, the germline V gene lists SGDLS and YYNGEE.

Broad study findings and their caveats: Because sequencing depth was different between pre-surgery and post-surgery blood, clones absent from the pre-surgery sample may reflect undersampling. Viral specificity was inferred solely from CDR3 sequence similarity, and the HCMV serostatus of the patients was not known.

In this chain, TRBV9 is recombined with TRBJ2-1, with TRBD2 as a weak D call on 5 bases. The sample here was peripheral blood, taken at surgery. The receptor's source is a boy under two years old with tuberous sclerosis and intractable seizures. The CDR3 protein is CASNPSPGQNNEQFF. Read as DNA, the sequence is TGTGCCAGCAACCCTAGCCCGGGCCAGAACAATGAGCAGTTCTTC.